This T cell receptor beta chain emerged from a study of cytomegalovirus exposure and HLA in healthy donors. As for the study in general: From HLA-typed donors, an early data release held some 80 million unique TCRs.

Remarks on this clone: Antigen specificity is unknown.

The primer mix had 60 Vbeta and 13 Jbeta primers. Measured with immunoSEQ multiplex PCR; TCRdb has only the in-frame clones, and not every one. This sample has 150,000 to 200,000 clones; 60% to 85% occur once, and the top ten carry over 2.5%. Findings of the study overall: Rare TCR sequences predominated, though certain public TCRs were found in many donors. There were 150 to 200 TCR beta chains listed as cytomegalovirus-associated.

Donors sampled were nominally healthy, though unrecorded immune exposures were likely. CDR1 LNHDA and CDR2 SQIVND come from the germline V gene (reference sequence). The V and J ends lost 8 bases and 4 bases respectively, with 15 bases between them. CDR3 length: 14 residues. This TCR was sampled from a female donor in good health and CMV-seronegative. Material: PBMCs. This chain uses TRBV19 with TRBJ1-3; perhaps TRBD1 as D (6 bases). The DNA for the CDR3 is TGTGCCAGTTCACAACAGGGCGACGGAAACACCATATATTTT. It encodes CASSQQGDGNTIYF.